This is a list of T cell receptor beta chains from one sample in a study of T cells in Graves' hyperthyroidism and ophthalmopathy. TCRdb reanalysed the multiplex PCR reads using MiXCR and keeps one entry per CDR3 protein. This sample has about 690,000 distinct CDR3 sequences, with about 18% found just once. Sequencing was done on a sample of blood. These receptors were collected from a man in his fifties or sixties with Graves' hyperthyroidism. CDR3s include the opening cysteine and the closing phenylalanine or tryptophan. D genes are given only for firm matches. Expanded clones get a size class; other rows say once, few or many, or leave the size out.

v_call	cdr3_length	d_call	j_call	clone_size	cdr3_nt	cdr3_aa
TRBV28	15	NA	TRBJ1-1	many	TGTGCCAGCAGTTTATCTCTCTACATGAACACTGAAGCTTTCTTT	CASSLSLYMNTEAFF
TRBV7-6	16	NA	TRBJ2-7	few	TGTGCCAGCAGTCGGTCTACAGGGGAGGGTCCCTACGAGCAGTACTTC	CASSRSTGEGPYEQYF
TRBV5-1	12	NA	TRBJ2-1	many	TGCGCCAGCAGCCCGATATACAATGAGCAGTTCTTC	CASSPIYNEQFF
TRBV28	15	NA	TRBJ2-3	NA	TGTACCAGCAGTTTTTCGGGGGGCTATTCAGATACGCAGTATTTT	CTSSFSGGYSDTQYF
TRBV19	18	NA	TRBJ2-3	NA	TGTGCCAGTAGTATAGCCTCTTTCTACGAGATTAGCACAGATACGCAGTATTTT	CASSIASFYEISTDTQYF
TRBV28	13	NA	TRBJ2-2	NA	TGTGCCAACAGTTTCGGGGGTATCGGGGAGCTGTTTTTT	CANSFGGIGELFF
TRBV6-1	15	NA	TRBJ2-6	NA	TGTGCCAGCAGGGGGGACATCTCTGGGGCCAACGTCCTGACTTTC	CASRGDISGANVLTF
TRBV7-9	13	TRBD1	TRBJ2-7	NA	TGTGCCGGCAGCCTCGGACAGGCCTACGAGCAGTACTTC	CAGSLGQAYEQYF
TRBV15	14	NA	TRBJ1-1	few	TGTGCCACCAGCAGGGGGACAAGGAACACTGAAGCTTTCTTT	CATSRGTRNTEAFF
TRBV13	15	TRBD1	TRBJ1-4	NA	TGTGCCAGCAGCACCCGGACAGGGGGGAGTGAAAAACTGTTTTTT	CASSTRTGGSEKLFF
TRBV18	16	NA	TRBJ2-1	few	TGTGCCAGCTCACACCTTATAGGGCCGGGGTACAATGAGCAGTTCTTC	CASSHLIGPGYNEQFF
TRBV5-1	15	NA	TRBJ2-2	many	TGCGCCAGCAGCTTGGCGGGTCAGGGGACCGGGGAGCTGTTTTTT	CASSLAGQGTGELFF
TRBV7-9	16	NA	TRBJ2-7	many	TGTGCCAGCAGCAGCCAGGGCCTCTTCGCCCTATACGAGCAGTACTTC	CASSSQGLFALYEQYF
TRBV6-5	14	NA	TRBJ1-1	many	TGTGCCAGCAGTTACGGAACGGAGCGGTTTGAAGCTTTCTTT	CASSYGTERFEAFF
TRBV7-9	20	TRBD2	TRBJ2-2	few	TGTGCCAGCAGCTCCCCAGAATCACTAGCGGGAGGTGCGAACACCGGGGAGCTGTTTTTT	CASSSPESLAGGANTGELFF
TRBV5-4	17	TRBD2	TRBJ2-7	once	TGTGCCAGCAGCTTGCACGTTGGGACTAGCGGGAGCTACGAGCAGTACTTC	CASSLHVGTSGSYEQYF
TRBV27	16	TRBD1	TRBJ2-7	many	TGTGCCAGCAGTCCGACCTTCGGGACAGGGGACTTCGAGCAGTACTTC	CASSPTFGTGDFEQYF
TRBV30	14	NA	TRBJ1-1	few	TGTGCCTGGGGGGGGGCACCGGCGGGTACTGAAGCTTTCTTT	CAWGGAPAGTEAFF
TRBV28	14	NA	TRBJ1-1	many	TGTGCCAGTACCACCCAGGCGTTGAACACTGAAGCTTTCTTT	CASTTQALNTEAFF
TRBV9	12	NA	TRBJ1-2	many	TGTGCCAGCAGCGAGGGGACGGATGGCTACACCTTC	CASSEGTDGYTF
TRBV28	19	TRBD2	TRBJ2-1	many	TGTGCCAGCCGATCTACAGGGCGATTAGCGGGAGCCCTTAACAATGAGCAGTTCTTC	CASRSTGRLAGALNNEQFF
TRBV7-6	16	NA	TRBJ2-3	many	TGTGCCAGCAGCTACCTTCCGGGACGGAGCACAGATACGCAGTATTTT	CASSYLPGRSTDTQYF
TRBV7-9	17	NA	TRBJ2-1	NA	TGTGCCAGCAGGGCAAGTTTACGGGAGAGGTCCTACAATGAGCAGTTCTTC	CASRASLRERSYNEQFF
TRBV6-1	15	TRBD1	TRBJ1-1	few	TGTGCCAGCAACCGTCGGACAGGGGGGAACACTGAAGCTTTCTTT	CASNRRTGGNTEAFF
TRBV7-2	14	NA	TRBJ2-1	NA	TGTGCCAGCAGCTTATTTCTGGGGGGCAATGAGCAGTTCTTC	CASSLFLGGNEQFF
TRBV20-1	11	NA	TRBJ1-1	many	TGCAGTGCTAGAGTCACCAATGAAGCTTTCTTT	CSARVTNEAFF
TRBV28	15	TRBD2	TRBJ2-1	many	TGTGCCAGCAGTTGGACTAGTATGTCCTACAATGAGCAGTTCTTC	CASSWTSMSYNEQFF
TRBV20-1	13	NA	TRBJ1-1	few	TGCAGTACTAGAGCGGGGGCGGCTACTGAAGCTTTCTTT	CSTRAGAATEAFF
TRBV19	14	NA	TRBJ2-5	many	TGTGCCACGGCCCGAAAGACAGGTGAAGAGACCCAGTACTTC	CATARKTGEETQYF
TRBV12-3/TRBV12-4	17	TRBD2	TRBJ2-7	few	TGTGCCAGCAGATATCGGGGGGAGGCTAGCGCAACCTACGAGCAGTACTTC	CASRYRGEASATYEQYF
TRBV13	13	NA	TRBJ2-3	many	TGTGCCAGCAGCTTTTGGCGGACAGATACGCAGTATTTT	CASSFWRTDTQYF
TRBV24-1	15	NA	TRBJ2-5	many	TGTGCCACCAGTGACCCGGACCAAACCCAAGAGACCCAGTACTTC	CATSDPDQTQETQYF
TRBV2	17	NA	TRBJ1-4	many	TGTGCCAGCAGCGAAAGGGACACGGATGCAACTAATGAAAAACTGTTTTTT	CASSERDTDATNEKLFF
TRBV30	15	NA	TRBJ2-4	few	TGTGCCTGGAGTGGTGGTCCGTCGGCCAAAAACATTCAGTACTTC	CAWSGGPSAKNIQYF
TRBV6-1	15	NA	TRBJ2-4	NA	TGTGCCAGCAGCACAGGGTTGATGACCAAAAACATTCAGTACTTC	CASSTGLMTKNIQYF